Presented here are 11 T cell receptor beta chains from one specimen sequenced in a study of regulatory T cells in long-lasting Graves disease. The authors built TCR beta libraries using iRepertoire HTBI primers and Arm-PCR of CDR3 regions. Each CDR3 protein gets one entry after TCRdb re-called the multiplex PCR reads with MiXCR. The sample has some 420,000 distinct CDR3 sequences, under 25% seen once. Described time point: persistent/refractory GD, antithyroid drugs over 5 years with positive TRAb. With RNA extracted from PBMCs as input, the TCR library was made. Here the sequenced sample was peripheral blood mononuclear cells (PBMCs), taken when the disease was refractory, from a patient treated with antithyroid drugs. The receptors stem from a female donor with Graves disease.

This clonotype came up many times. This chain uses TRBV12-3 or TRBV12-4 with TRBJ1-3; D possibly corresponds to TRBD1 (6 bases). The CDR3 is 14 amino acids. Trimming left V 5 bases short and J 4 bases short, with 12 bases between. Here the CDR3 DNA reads TGTGCCAGCAGTCACGGGGGGCAAGGAAACACCATATATTTT. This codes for CASSHGGQGNTIYF.

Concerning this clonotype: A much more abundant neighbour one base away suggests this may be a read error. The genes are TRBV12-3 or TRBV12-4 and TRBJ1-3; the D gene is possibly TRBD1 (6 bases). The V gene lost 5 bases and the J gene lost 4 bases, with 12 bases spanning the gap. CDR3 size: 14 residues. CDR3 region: CASSSRTVGNTIYF. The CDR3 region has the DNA TGTGCCAGCAGTAGCCGGACAGTCGGAAACACCATATATTTT.

CDR3 amino acids: CASSPRDRAGEQFF. In DNA form, the CDR3 reads TGTGCCAGCAGCCCCCGGGACAGGGCAGGTGAGCAGTTCTTC. V is TRBV3-1 and J is TRBJ2-1; the match to TRBD1 covers 9 bases. The CDR3 is made up of 14 amino acids. V trimming: 4 bases; J trimming: 9 bases; junction bases outside the gene matches: 7. The V gene's germline CDR1 is LGHDT and CDR2 YNNKEL (reference sequence).

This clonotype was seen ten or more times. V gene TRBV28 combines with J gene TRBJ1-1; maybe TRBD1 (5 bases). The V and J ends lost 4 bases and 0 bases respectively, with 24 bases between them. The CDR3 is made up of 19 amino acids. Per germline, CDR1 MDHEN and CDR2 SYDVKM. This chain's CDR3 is CASSSPGLRFGPMNTEAFF. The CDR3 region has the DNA TGTGCCAGCAGTTCTCCGGGACTACGCTTCGGTCCCATGAACACTGAAGCTTTCTTT. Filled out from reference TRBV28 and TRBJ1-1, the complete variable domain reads DVKVTQSSRYLVKRTGEKVFLECVQDMDHENMFWYRQDPGLGLRLIYFSYDVKMKEKGDIPEGYSVSREKKERFSLILESASTNQTSMYLCASSSPGLRFGPMNTEAFFGQGTRLTVV.

This CDR3 is CASSVDAIGGYTF. CDR3 coding DNA: TGTGCCAGCAGCGTAGACGCTATAGGTGGCTACACCTTC. V is TRBV9 and J is TRBJ1-2; D is unresolved. The V end lost 0 bases, the J end lost 7 bases, and 10 bases lay between the germline ends. This CDR3 has 13 residues. Per germline, CDR1 SGDLS and CDR2 YYNGEE. Combining the CDR3 with reference TRBV9 and TRBJ1-2 gives the whole variable domain DSGVTQTPKHLITATGQRVTLRCSPRSGDLSVYWYQQSLDQGLQFLIQYYNGEERAKGNILERFSAQQFPDLHSELNLSSLELGDSALYFCASSVDAIGGYTFGSGTRLTVV.

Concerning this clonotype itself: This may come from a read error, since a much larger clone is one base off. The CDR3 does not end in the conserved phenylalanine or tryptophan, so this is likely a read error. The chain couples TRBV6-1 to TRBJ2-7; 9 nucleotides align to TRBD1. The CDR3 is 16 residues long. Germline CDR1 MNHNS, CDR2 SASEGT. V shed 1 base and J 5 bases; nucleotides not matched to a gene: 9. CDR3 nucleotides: TGTGCCAGCAGTGAAGTCCTGGGACAGGGTGTCAACGAGCAGTACTCC. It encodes CASSEVLGQGVNEQYS.

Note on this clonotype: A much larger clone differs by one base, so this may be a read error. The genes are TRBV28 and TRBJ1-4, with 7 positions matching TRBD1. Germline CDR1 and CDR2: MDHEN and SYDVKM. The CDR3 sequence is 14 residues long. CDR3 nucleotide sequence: TGTGCCGGCAGGCTGCAGGGGGAAGATGAAAAACTGTTTTTT. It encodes CAGRLQGEDEKLFF. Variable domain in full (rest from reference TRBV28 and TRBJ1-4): DVKVTQSSRYLVKRTGEKVFLECVQDMDHENMFWYRQDPGLGLRLIYFSYDVKMKEKGDIPEGYSVSREKKERFSLILESASTNQTSMYLCAGRLQGEDEKLFFGSGTQLSVL.

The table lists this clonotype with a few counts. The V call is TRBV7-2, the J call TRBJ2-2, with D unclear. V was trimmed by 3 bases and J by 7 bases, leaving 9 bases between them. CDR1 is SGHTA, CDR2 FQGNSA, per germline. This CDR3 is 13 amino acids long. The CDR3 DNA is TGTGCCAGCAGCTTCCGCGGACGCGGGGAGCTGTTTTTT. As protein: CASSFRGRGELFF.

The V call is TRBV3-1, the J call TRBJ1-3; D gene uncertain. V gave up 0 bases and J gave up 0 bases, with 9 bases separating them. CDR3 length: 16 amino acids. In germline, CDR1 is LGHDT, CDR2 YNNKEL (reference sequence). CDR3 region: CASSQDLEFSGNTIYF. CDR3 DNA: TGTGCCAGCAGCCAAGATCTAGAGTTCTCTGGAAACACCATATATTTT.

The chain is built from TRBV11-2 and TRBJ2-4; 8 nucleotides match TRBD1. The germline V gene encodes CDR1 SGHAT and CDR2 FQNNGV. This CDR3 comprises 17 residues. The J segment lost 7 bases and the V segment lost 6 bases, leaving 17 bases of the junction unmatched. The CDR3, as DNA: TGTGCCAGCAGTCCCGGGACAGGTCTTAGAGGGGTGAACATTCAGTACTTC. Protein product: CASSPGTGLRGVNIQYF.

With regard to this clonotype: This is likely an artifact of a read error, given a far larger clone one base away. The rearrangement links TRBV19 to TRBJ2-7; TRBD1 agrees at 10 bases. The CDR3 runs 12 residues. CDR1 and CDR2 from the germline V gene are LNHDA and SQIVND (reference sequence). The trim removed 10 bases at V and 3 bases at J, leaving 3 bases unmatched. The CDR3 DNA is TGTGCCACCCGGGACAGGGGCTACGAGCAGTACTTC. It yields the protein CATRDRGYEQYF.